This T cell receptor (beta chain) stems from a study of technical replicates of blood from a handful of donors. TCRdb's copy holds only in-frame clones and misses some; the assay was immunoSEQ multiplex PCR. The profile shows tens of thousands of clones, around 90% of them singletons. CDR3 length equals 13 residues. Between the trimmed V and J ends, which lost 7 bases and 8 bases, there was a span of 15 bases. CDR1 and CDR2 (germline): SGDLS, YYNGEE. The TCR comes from a human donor in good health. Some clones in this sample may be carry-over from other donors' samples. The gene calls are TRBV9 and TRBJ2-2; maybe TRBD2 (5 bases). Sequencing input: PBMCs. CDR3 in amino acids: CASSGPGEGELFF. DNA of the CDR3: TGTGCCAGCTCCGGACCCGGGGAAGGGGAGCTGTTTTTT.